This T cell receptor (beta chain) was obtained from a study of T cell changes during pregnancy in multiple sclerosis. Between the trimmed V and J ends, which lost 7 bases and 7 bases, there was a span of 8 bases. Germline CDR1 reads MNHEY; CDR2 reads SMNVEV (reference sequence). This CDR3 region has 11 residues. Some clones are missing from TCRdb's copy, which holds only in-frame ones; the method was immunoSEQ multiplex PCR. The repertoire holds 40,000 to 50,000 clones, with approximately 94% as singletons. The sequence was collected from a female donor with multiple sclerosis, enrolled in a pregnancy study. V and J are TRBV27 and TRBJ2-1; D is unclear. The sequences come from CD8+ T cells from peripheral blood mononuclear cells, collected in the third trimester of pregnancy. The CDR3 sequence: CASNSGNEQFF. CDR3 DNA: TGTGCCAGCAATTCCGGGAATGAGCAGTTCTTC.